This TCR beta chain derives from a study of immune characterization of retroperitoneal liposarcoma. Germline lookup yields CDR1 SGHAT and CDR2 FQDESV (reference sequence). The J segment lost 13 bases and the V segment lost 5 bases, leaving 29 bases of the junction unmatched. The CDR3 is made up of 21 amino acids. Points on this clonotype: Just one base apart from a much larger clone, this may be a read error.

TCRdb re-called the PCR reads through MiXCR, storing one row per CDR3 protein. The table shows around 11,000 distinct CDR3 sequences, with about 20% occurring only once. The sample was blood. This clonotype was sampled from a female donor with retroperitoneal liposarcoma. V gene TRBV11-1 combines with J gene TRBJ2-4; the match to TRBD2 covers 13 bases. In nucleotides, the CDR3 is TGTGCCAGCAGCCCAATAGGGGCGGGACTAGCGGGACGTTGGTCCTACAATGAGCAGTACTTC. The encoded protein is CASSPIGAGLAGRWSYNEQYF.